Following are 17 T cell receptor beta chains from one sample sequenced in a study of pediatric ulcerative colitis. The rectum was sampled with one to two pinch biopsies at colonoscopy. The method was immunoSEQ multiplex PCR; TCRdb's version includes in-frame clones alone and lacks a portion of them. Altogether some 35,000 clones are present, approximately 78% being singletons, with the ten largest covering 1.1%. Sequenced material: gut tissue. The receptors stem from a boy younger than 18 with mild ulcerative colitis.

The table lists this clone with a few counts. The rearrangement joins TRBV7-3 to TRBJ1-5, with 7 nucleotides matching TRBD1. With V trimmed by 5 bases and J by 2 bases, 6 bases remained unmatched. The germline CDR1 and CDR2 sequences are SGHTA and FQGTGA. This CDR3 spans 15 amino acids. CDR3 sequence: CASSRDGTGNQPQHF. CDR3 DNA: TGTGCCAGCAGCCGCGACGGGACAGGCAATCAGCCCCAGCATTTT.

The rearrangement joins TRBV6-1 to TRBJ2-2, with 10 bases identical to TRBD2. With 3 bases clipped from V and 1 base from J, the junction kept 8 bases outside the gene matches. Germline V gene lookup returns CDR1 MNHNS and CDR2 SASEGT. This CDR3 has 18 amino acids. This CDR3 reads CASSDYPGLAVNTGELFF. The CDR3 DNA is TGTGCCAGCAGTGACTACCCAGGACTAGCGGTGAACACCGGGGAGCTGTTTTTT.

The rearrangement links TRBV5-6 to TRBJ1-3; D may be TRBD1 (6 bases). This CDR3 has 18 amino acids. V was pared by 2 bases and J by 8 bases, with 26 bases between. CDR1 and CDR2 (germline): SGHDT, YYEEEE. The CDR3 nucleotides are TGTGCCAGCAGCTTTCGGCCAGGGGACCTTGCTAGGGCGCACACCATATATTTT. Its protein product is CASSFRPGDLARAHTIYF. The whole variable domain, filled in from reference TRBV5-6 and TRBJ1-3, reads DAGVTQSPTHLIKTRGQQVTLRCSPKSGHDTVSWYQQALGQGPQFIFQYYEEEERQRGNFPDRFSGHQFPNYSSELNVNALLLGDSALYLCASSFRPGDLARAHTIYFGEGSWLTVV.

This clone was found a few times. This chain joins TRBV4-2 and TRBJ1-2; tentatively, D is TRBD1 (5 bases). Trimming cost V 1 base and J 11 bases, with 11 bases left between them. CDR1 and CDR2 (germline): LGHNA, YNFKEQ. The CDR3 is made up of 12 amino acids. The CDR3 protein is CASSQVPGIYTF. The CDR3 DNA reads TGTGCCAGCAGCCAAGTTCCAGGGATATACACCTTC.

This chain joins TRBV7-9 and TRBJ1-2; 7 bases are shared with TRBD1. The CDR3 sequence is 16 residues long. Germline lookup yields CDR1 SEHNR and CDR2 FQNEAQ (reference sequence). V gave up 1 base and J gave up 3 bases; unmatched junction bases: 8. The CDR3 nucleotides are TGTGCCAGCAGCTTAGGGGGGCCCGGGACAGACTATGGCTACACCTTC. Amino acids: CASSLGGPGTDYGYTF.

The rearrangement links TRBV4-1 to TRBJ1-1; no clear D gene. V was pared by 0 bases and J by 0 bases, with 8 bases between. The CDR3 spans 15 residues. Looked up from germline, CDR1 is MGHRA and CDR2 is YSYEKL. CDR3 in amino acids: CASSQDLGVNTEAFF. CDR3 sequence (DNA): TGCGCCAGCAGCCAAGATCTGGGTGTGAACACTGAAGCTTTCTTT.

The chain combines TRBV2 with TRBJ1-1; the D gene is possibly TRBD1 (6 bases). Germline CDR1 and CDR2: SNHLY and FYNNEI. CDR3 length equals 14 residues. V was pared by 4 bases and J by 3 bases, with 12 bases between. In DNA, the CDR3 is TGTGCCAGCAGTGGGACCGGACAGTACACTGAAGCTTTCTTT. Translated: CASSGTGQYTEAFF.

This clone was observed once. This chain links TRBV6-5 with TRBJ1-2; D is uncertain. The CDR3 is 14 amino acids. Germline V gene sequence: CDR1 MNHEY, CDR2 SVGAGI. Trimming left V 4 bases short and J 5 bases short, with 14 bases between. The CDR3 coding sequence is TGTGCCAGCAGTTTAGCCAGGAGTTTATATGGCTACACCTTC. Its protein product is CASSLARSLYGYTF.

V usage is TRBV7-8 and J usage is TRBJ2-7, with D maybe TRBD2 (5 bases). Per the germline V gene, CDR1 is SGHVS and CDR2 is FQNEAQ. Trimming shortened V by 7 bases and J by 7 bases, and 23 bases separated the two germline ends. The CDR3 consists of 15 residues. CDR3 sequence reads: CASIPPNAGPTEQYF. Here the CDR3 DNA reads TGTGCCAGCATCCCCCCGAACGCGGGTCCTACGGAGCAGTACTTC.

The V call is TRBV29-1, the J call TRBJ2-7; TRBD2 is a possible D gene (5 bases). There are 15 residues in the CDR3. Trimming pared 6 bases from V and 2 bases from J, leaving 20 bases between. Germline V gives CDR1 SQVTM, CDR2 ANQGSEA. The CDR3 coding sequence is TGCAGCGTCACCGCGGGCAGAGAGCAGGCCTACGAGCAGTACTTC. The encoded protein is CSVTAGREQAYEQYF.

This clone was seen more than once but under ten times. This chain joins TRBV6-4 and TRBJ2-7; D remains unclear. Per germline, CDR1 MRHNA and CDR2 SNTAGT. The V end lost 11 bases, the J end lost 1 base, and 12 bases lay between the germline ends. This CDR3 has 12 residues. The CDR3 coding sequence is TGTGCCTGCACGCCAACTTCCTACGAGCAGTACTTC. This encodes CACTPTSYEQYF.

V gene TRBV4-2 combines with J gene TRBJ1-2; 7 bases fit TRBD1. The CDR3 has 15 residues. J lost 4 bases, V lost 4 bases, and 9 bases had no gene match. Germline V lookup: CDR1 LGHNA, CDR2 YNFKEQ. DNA of the CDR3: TGTGCCAGCAGCCCAGGTCCGGGACAGCTCTATGGCTACACCTTC. Protein sequence: CASSPGPGQLYGYTF.

This chain links TRBV30 with TRBJ1-2, with D unclear. Germline lookup yields CDR1 GTSNPN and CDR2 SVGIG (reference sequence). V lost 0 bases, J lost 3 bases, and 8 bases lay in between. CDR3 size: 13 residues. The CDR3 reads CAWSVWSDYGYTF. CDR3 in DNA: TGTGCCTGGAGTGTATGGTCAGACTATGGCTACACCTTC.

CDR3 sequence: CASTPTEDIQRVAFF. The CDR3 nucleotides read TGTGCCAGTACCCCGACGGAGGACATCCAACGGGTAGCTTTCTTT. This chain links TRBV19 with TRBJ1-1; D is possibly TRBD1 (5 bases). Germline CDR1 and CDR2: LNHDA and SQIVND (reference sequence). Trimming took 7 bases from V and 10 from J, leaving 25 bases between them. The CDR3 loop spans 15 amino acids.

A word on this clone: The junction departs from the called germline gene at one end, perhaps through a read error. The chain carries TRBV5-8 and TRBJ2-7; possibly TRBD1 for D (6 bases). Looked up from germline, CDR1 is SGHTS and CDR2 is YDEGEE. This CDR3 has 12 residues. The CDR3 reads CASSYQNRDICF. The CDR3 DNA sequence: TGTGCCAGCAGCTACCAAAACCGGGACATCTGTTTC.

J is TRBJ2-7 and V is TRBV5-1; tentatively, D is TRBD1 or TRBD2 (6 bases each). The CDR3 spans 14 residues. V shed 0 bases and J shed 4 bases, with 11 bases lying between them. The germline V gene has CDR1 SGHRS and CDR2 YFSETQ. The CDR3 is CASSLEQGRYEQYF. DNA for the CDR3: TGCGCCAGCAGCTTGGAGCAGGGGAGGTACGAGCAGTACTTC.

This rearrangement joins TRBV5-1 to TRBJ1-2, with no clear D. Per germline, CDR1 SGHRS and CDR2 YFSETQ. The CDR3 totals 13 residues. The ends were cut back, 4 bases at V and 8 bases at J, with 15 bases in the middle. The CDR3 spells CASSAYRDQGYTF. The CDR3 DNA is TGCGCCAGCAGCGCCTACCGGGATCAAGGCTACACCTTC. The variable domain in full, completed from reference TRBV5-1 and TRBJ1-2, reads KAGVTQTPRYLIKTRGQQVTLSCSPISGHRSVSWYQQTPGQGLQFLFEYFSETQRNKGNFPGRFSGRQFSNSRSEMNVSTLELGDSALYLCASSAYRDQGYTFGSGTRLTVV.